Below, 31 T cell receptor beta chains from the same sample are listed, as sequenced in a study of blood T cell repertoires in COVID-19. TCRdb's table, derived via immunoSEQ multiplex PCR, lists solely in-frame clones and lacks some. The table has roughly 500,000 clones, 85% to 90% seen once. The sample consisted of peripheral blood. The origin of the receptors is a young man with COVID-19, enrolled during active disease.

A note on this clone: Other DNA sequences of this sample code for an identical CDR3. V and J are TRBV5-1 and TRBJ1-4, with D hard to call. The germline gives CDR1 SGHRS, CDR2 YFSETQ. The CDR3 has 13 residues. V lost 0 bases and J 5 bases, leaving 5 bases between the germline ends. The CDR3 spells CASSLGQNEKLFF. The CDR3 region has the DNA TGCGCCAGCAGCTTGGGTCAAAATGAAAAACTGTTTTTT.

This chain uses TRBV5-8 with TRBJ2-3, with D possibly being TRBD1 (6 bases). This CDR3 contains 17 residues. Trimming shortened V by 4 bases and J by 0 bases, and 18 bases separated the two germline ends. The germline V gene encodes CDR1 SGHTS and CDR2 YDEGEE. CDR3 loop: CASSPQQGFLSTDTQYF. Here the CDR3 DNA reads TGTGCCAGCAGCCCACAGCAGGGGTTCTTAAGCACAGATACGCAGTATTTT.

The genes are TRBV7-3 and TRBJ2-5; 7 bases map to TRBD1. CDR1 and CDR2 (germline): SGHTA, FQGTGA. Trimming removed 5 bases from V and 2 bases from J; junction bases left unmatched: 8. CDR3 length: 15 amino acids. As DNA, the CDR3 is TGTGCCAGCAGCCCCCGACCGGGACAGCAAGAGACCCAGTACTTC. Its protein is CASSPRPGQQETQYF.

This clone is a singleton in its sample. The rearrangement links TRBV4-1 to TRBJ2-7; 9 bases align to TRBD2. This CDR3 has 14 amino acids. CDR1 is MGHRA and CDR2 is YSYEKL in the germline V gene. V lost 3 bases to trimming and J lost 3 bases; unmatched junction nucleotides: 3. The CDR3 loop is CASSQTSGHYEQYF. The CDR3 bases are TGCGCCAGCAGCCAGACTAGCGGCCACTACGAGCAGTACTTC.

V is TRBV7-9 and J is TRBJ2-7, with TRBD1 matching over 7 bases. The length of the CDR3 is 18 residues. Germline CDR1 reads SEHNR; CDR2 reads FQNEAQ (reference sequence). After removal of 1 base from V and 2 bases from J, the junction contained 14 bases not matched to a gene. The CDR3 loop is CASSLGGRGGASPYEQYF. In DNA, the CDR3 is TGTGCCAGCAGCTTAGGAGGTAGAGGGGGCGCAAGCCCCTACGAGCAGTACTTC.

The chain links TRBV12-5 to TRBJ2-3, with 14 bases matching TRBD2. Germline V CDR1 and CDR2: LGHNT, FRNRAP. CDR3 length: 16 residues. Trimming removed 4 bases from V and 7 bases from J; junction bases left unmatched: 7. The CDR3 DNA reads as TGTGCTAGTGGTTCCGGCGGGACTAGCGGGGGAAATACGCAGTATTTT. Its protein product is CASGSGGTSGGNTQYF. Based on the CDR3 plus reference TRBV12-5 and TRBJ2-3, the full variable domain is DARVTQTPRHKVTEMGQEVTMRCQPILGHNTVFWYRQTMMQGLELLAYFRNRAPLDDSGMPKDRFSAEMPDATLATLKIQPSEPRDSAVYFCASGSGGTSGGNTQYFGPGTRLTVL.

This clone was seen more than once but under ten times. V and J are TRBV7-2 and TRBJ2-6; TRBD1 matches 9 bases. Trimming removed 1 base from V and 0 bases from J; junction bases left unmatched: 4. In germline, CDR1 is SGHTA, CDR2 FQGNSA. This CDR3 has 18 residues. CDR3 protein: CASSLGVTGGSGANVLTF. CDR3 bases: TGTGCCAGCAGCTTAGGTGTGACAGGGGGCTCTGGGGCCAACGTCCTGACTTTC.

The CDR3 region is CASSLGMFYEQYF. The CDR3 nucleotides are TGTGCCAGCAGCTTGGGTATGTTCTACGAGCAGTACTTC. The genes are TRBV5-5 and TRBJ2-7; D uncertain. The ends were cut back, 0 bases at V and 3 bases at J, with 7 bases in the middle. The germline V gene encodes CDR1 SGHKS and CDR2 YYEKEE (reference sequence). CDR3 size: 13 residues.

The rearrangement links TRBV19 to TRBJ1-2; D may be TRBD1 (5 bases). This CDR3 comprises 15 residues. The V end lost 5 bases, the J end lost 2 bases, and 15 bases lay between the germline ends. CDR1 is LNHDA, CDR2 SQIVND, per germline (reference sequence). In nucleotides, the CDR3 is TGTGCCAGTAGTGGACTAGACAGTCAAAACTATGGCTACACCTTC. This sequence encodes CASSGLDSQNYGYTF. The variable domain in full, with the rest retrieved from reference TRBV19 and TRBJ1-2, is DGGITQSPKYLFRKEGQNVTLSCEQNLNHDAMYWYRQDPGQGLRLIYYSQIVNDFQKGDIAEGYSVSREKKESFPLTVTSAQKNPTAFYLCASSGLDSQNYGYTFGSGTRLTVV.

The chain combines TRBV5-4 with TRBJ2-2; TRBD2 matches at 7 bases. Trimming removed 4 bases from V and 0 bases from J; junction bases left unmatched: 6. Germline assignment: CDR1 SGHNT and CDR2 YYREEE (reference sequence). This CDR3 has 16 amino acids. CDR3 residues: CASSQPGTTNTGELFF. CDR3 DNA: TGTGCCAGCAGCCAACCCGGGACTACGAACACCGGGGAGCTGTTTTTT.

This clone was seen a handful of times. The chain combines TRBV15 with TRBJ2-1, with a tentative D call TRBD2 (5 bases). Trimming took off 1 base at V and 4 bases at J, with 20 bases between the two ends. Germline CDR1 LNHNV, CDR2 YYDKDF (reference sequence). CDR3 length: 18 amino acids. The CDR3 sequence is CATSRGWSAGSGYNEQFF. The CDR3 DNA follows: TGTGCCACCAGCAGAGGTTGGTCGGCAGGTTCGGGGTACAATGAGCAGTTCTTC.

This clone was counted a single time. The chain is built from TRBV2 and TRBJ1-4; TRBD1 matches at 10 bases. The CDR3 is made up of 14 amino acids. The J segment lost 9 bases and the V segment lost 6 bases, leaving 7 bases of the junction unmatched. CDR1 SNHLY and CDR2 FYNNEI come from the germline V gene. CDR3 DNA sequence: TGTGCCAGCAGGACCGGGACAGGGGACAAAAAACTGTTTTTT. Encoded protein: CASRTGTGDKKLFF. The full variable domain, rest sourced from reference TRBV2 and TRBJ1-4, is EPEVTQTPSHQVTQMGQEVILRCVPISNHLYFYWYRQILGQKVEFLVSFYNNEISEKSEIFDDQFSVERPDGSNFTLKIRSTKLEDSAMYFCASRTGTGDKKLFFGSGTQLSVL.

The V gene is TRBV14, the J gene TRBJ2-1, with 7 bases that match TRBD2. The V and J ends lost 1 base and 3 bases, in that order; junction bases with no gene match: 9. CDR1 SGHDN and CDR2 FVKESK come from the germline V gene. CDR3 length: 17 residues. The DNA of the CDR3 is TGTGCCAGCAGCCAAGTGGGGGGGAGAAGTTACTACAATGAGCAGTTCTTC. As protein: CASSQVGGRSYYNEQFF.

This clone showed up just a few times. The chain has TRBV9 and TRBJ1-6; TRBD1 aligns across 8 bases. The CDR3 is 14 residues long. V gave up 2 bases and J gave up 10 bases; unmatched junction bases: 5. Germline-derived CDR1 and CDR2 are SGDLS and YYNGEE. The DNA of the CDR3 is TGTGCCAGCAGCGTGGACAGGGTGGAATCACCCCTCCACTTT. Protein: CASSVDRVESPLHF.

The V call is TRBV2, the J call TRBJ1-4; weak D call: TRBD1 (6 bases). Germline CDR1 reads SNHLY; CDR2 reads FYNNEI. There are 15 residues in the CDR3. V was cut by 6 bases and J by 5 bases, with 16 bases left in between. The CDR3 region has the DNA TGTGCCAGCAGGGCACAGGGAATAGGAAATGAAAAACTGTTTTTT. Residues: CASRAQGIGNEKLFF.

The CDR3 DNA reads TGTGCCACCAGTGATAACTCCAAGGAGACCCAGTACTTC. It yields the protein CATSDNSKETQYF. This rearrangement joins TRBV24-1 to TRBJ2-5; D gene ambiguous. V lost 3 bases to trimming and J lost 5 bases, with 9 bases between them. Germline V gives CDR1 KGHDR, CDR2 SFDVKD. There are 13 residues in the CDR3.

J is TRBJ2-1 and V is TRBV19; possibly TRBD1 for D (6 bases). This CDR3 spans 12 amino acids. CDR1 LNHDA and CDR2 SQIVND come from the germline V gene (reference sequence). The V and J ends lost 8 bases and 15 bases respectively, with 20 bases between them. This chain's CDR3 is CASSQGLGLWFF. CDR3 DNA sequence: TGTGCCAGTTCACAGGGTTTGGGCTTGTGGTTCTTC. Complete variable domain (other parts from reference TRBV19 and TRBJ2-1): DGGITQSPKYLFRKEGQNVTLSCEQNLNHDAMYWYRQDPGQGLRLIYYSQIVNDFQKGDIAEGYSVSREKKESFPLTVTSAQKNPTAFYLCASSQGLGLWFFGPGTRLTVL.

The rearrangement links TRBV5-1 to TRBJ1-3; 7 bases match TRBD1. The CDR3 runs 15 residues. In germline, CDR1 is SGHRS, CDR2 YFSETQ. Losses at the gene ends were 3 bases for V and 3 bases for J; bases not matched to a gene: 6. The CDR3 sequence is CASSSTNRGGNTIYF. Written as DNA, the CDR3 is TGCGCCAGCAGCTCGACCAACAGGGGTGGAAACACCATATATTTT.

The chain carries TRBV2 and TRBJ2-2; tentative D call: TRBD2 (6 bases). Between the trimmed V and J ends, which lost 11 bases and 1 base, there was a span of 8 bases. CDR3 size: 12 residues. CDR1 and CDR2 from the germline V gene are SNHLY and FYNNEI. The CDR3 coding sequence is TGTGCCGGGAGGAGGAACACCGGGGAGCTGTTTTTT. Amino acid sequence: CAGRRNTGELFF.

The chain recombines TRBV11-1 with TRBJ2-7; no clear D gene. In germline, CDR1 is SGHAT, CDR2 FQDESV (reference sequence). The CDR3 covers 12 residues. V lost 0 bases to trimming and J lost 6 bases, with 6 bases between them. The CDR3 is CASSLAGREQYF. In DNA, the CDR3 is TGTGCCAGCAGCTTAGCGGGCCGCGAGCAGTACTTC.

This sequence joins TRBV21-1 and TRBJ2-7; the listed D gene, TRBD1, was not tested against the DNA. TRBV21-1 is listed as a pseudogene. The CDR3 is 11 residues long. CDR3 sequence reads: CAGPGVREQYF. CDR3 DNA: TGTGCCGGACCAGGGGTGAGGGAGCAGTACTTC.

The chain recombines TRBV18 with TRBJ2-5, with TRBD1 as a possible D gene (6 bases). The germline V gene encodes CDR1 KGHSH and CDR2 LQKENI. The CDR3 runs 14 residues. V was shortened by 3 bases and J by 3 bases, with 11 bases between the two germline ends. CDR3 loop: CASSPRDTEETQYF. The CDR3 bases are TGTGCCAGCTCACCCCGGGACACCGAAGAGACCCAGTACTTC.

The chain couples TRBV6-5 to TRBJ1-6, with 10 bases matching TRBD1. Germline V CDR1 and CDR2: MNHEY, SVGAGI. The CDR3 has 15 residues. The J segment lost 8 bases and the V segment lost 6 bases, leaving 7 bases of the junction unmatched. DNA for the CDR3: TGTGCCAGCAGAAGATCCGGGACAGGGGATTCACCCCTCCACTTT. Encoded protein: CASRRSGTGDSPLHF.

This clone has just a few counts. The chain carries TRBV19 and TRBJ2-5, with 9 bases lining up with TRBD2. Losses at the gene ends were 8 bases for V and 1 base for J; bases not matched to a gene: 2. The CDR3 totals 13 residues. Germline-derived CDR1 and CDR2 are LNHDA and SQIVND (reference sequence). This CDR3 reads CASGTSLQETQYF. The DNA for the CDR3 is TGTGCCAGTGGGACTAGCCTCCAAGAGACCCAGTACTTC.

J is TRBJ2-7 and V is TRBV6-5, with D tentatively TRBD2 (7 bases). V shed 8 bases and J shed 0 bases, with 17 bases lying between them. The CDR3 covers 15 residues. In germline, CDR1 is MNHEY, CDR2 SVGAGI. DNA for the CDR3: TGTGCCAGCCGAAGGGGGGCGGGGGACTCCTACGAGCAGTACTTC. Protein product: CASRRGAGDSYEQYF.

This sequence joins TRBV9 and TRBJ1-1; no clear D gene. This CDR3 comprises 13 residues. V was trimmed by 0 bases and J by 6 bases, leaving 9 bases between them. Germline loops: CDR1 SGDLS, CDR2 YYNGEE. The CDR3, as DNA: TGTGCCAGCAGCGTAGTCTCCGAGTCTGAAGCTTTCTTT. Encoded protein: CASSVVSESEAFF.

The chain links TRBV11-2 to TRBJ2-1; unclear D gene. The germline V gene has CDR1 SGHAT and CDR2 FQNNGV. The V gene lost 1 base and the J gene lost 10 bases, with 8 bases spanning the gap. The CDR3 spans 12 residues. CDR3 sequence (DNA): TGTGCCAGCAGCTTAGTCGTACAAGAGCAGTTCTTC. Translation gives CASSLVVQEQFF.

The chain joins TRBV29-1 to TRBJ2-7; maybe TRBD2 (5 bases). From germline, CDR1 is SQVTM and CDR2 ANQGSEA. The CDR3 sequence is 12 residues long. V lost 4 bases and J 0 bases, leaving 7 bases between the germline ends. CDR3 coding DNA: TGCAGCGTTGTAGGGAGCTCCTACGAGCAGTACTTC. This encodes CSVVGSSYEQYF.

The chain joins TRBV9 to TRBJ1-3; no reliable D call. CDR1 is SGDLS, CDR2 YYNGEE, per germline. The CDR3 is 14 amino acids. V was shortened by 0 bases and J by 4 bases, with 8 bases between the two germline ends. The CDR3 loop reads CASSVESRGNTIYF. The DNA of the CDR3 is TGTGCCAGCAGCGTAGAAAGCAGGGGAAACACCATATATTTT.

This clone is a singleton in its sample. The CDR3 region has the DNA TGTGCCAGCAGCCCCCGGTCGCGACTACCCTACGAGCAGTACTTC. Translating it yields CASSPRSRLPYEQYF. The chain has TRBV27 and TRBJ2-7; the D gene is possibly TRBD2 (5 bases). The CDR3 is 15 residues long. The germline V gene encodes CDR1 MNHEY and CDR2 SMNVEV (reference sequence). V was trimmed by 6 bases and J by 2 bases, leaving 17 bases between them.

This clone was found many times. The genes are TRBV4-1 and TRBJ2-7; 10 positions agree with TRBD2. CDR1 is MGHRA and CDR2 is YSYEKL in the germline V gene. The J segment lost 3 bases and the V segment lost 2 bases, leaving 4 bases of the junction unmatched. This CDR3 region has 15 residues. The CDR3 DNA reads TGCGCCAGCAGCCAACCTAGCGGGAGAAACTACGAGCAGTACTTC. Protein sequence: CASSQPSGRNYEQYF.